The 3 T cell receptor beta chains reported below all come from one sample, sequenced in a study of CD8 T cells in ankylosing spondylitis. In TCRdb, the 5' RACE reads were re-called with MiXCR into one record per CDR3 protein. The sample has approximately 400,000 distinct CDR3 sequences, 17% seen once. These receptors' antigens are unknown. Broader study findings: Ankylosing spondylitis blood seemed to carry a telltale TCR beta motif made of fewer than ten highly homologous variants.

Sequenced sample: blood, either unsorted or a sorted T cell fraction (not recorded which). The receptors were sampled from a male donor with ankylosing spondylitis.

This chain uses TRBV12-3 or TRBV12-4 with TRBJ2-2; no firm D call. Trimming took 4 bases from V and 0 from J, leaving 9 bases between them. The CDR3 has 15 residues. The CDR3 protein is CASSYYPPNTGELFF. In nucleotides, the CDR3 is TGTGCCAGCAGTTACTACCCCCCGAACACCGGGGAGCTGTTTTTT.

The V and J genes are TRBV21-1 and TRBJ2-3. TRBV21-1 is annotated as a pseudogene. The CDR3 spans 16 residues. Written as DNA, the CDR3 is TGTGCCAGCAGCAAAGGGCTCAAGTTTAGCGCAGATACGCAGTATTTT. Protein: CASSKGLKFSADTQYF.

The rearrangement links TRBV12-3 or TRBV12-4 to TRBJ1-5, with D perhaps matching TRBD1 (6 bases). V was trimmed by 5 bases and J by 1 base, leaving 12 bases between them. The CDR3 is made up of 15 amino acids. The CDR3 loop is CASSPDRYSNQPQHF. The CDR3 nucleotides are TGTGCCAGCAGTCCCGACAGGTACAGCAATCAGCCCCAGCATTTT.